This is a list of T cell receptor beta chains from one sample in a study of beta chain features in type 1 diabetes. This table comes from immunoSEQ multiplex PCR, and its TCRdb copy is limited to in-frame clones, with some not included. This sample carries roughly 290,000 clones, about 15% of them seen once, and the ten largest clones take around 0.015%. The sequencing sample was made of naive CD4+ T cells from blood. The source of these receptors is a man aged 18-30 years with type 1 diabetes. CDR3s include the opening cysteine and the closing phenylalanine or tryptophan. The D gene is left open where the match is weak. Some rows mark clone size as missing; the rest say once, few, many or name a class of expanded clone.

TRBD1,NA,TRBJ2-7,TRBV6-5,TGTGCCAGCAAGGGGACAGGGGCTTACCACGAGCAGTACTTC,CASKGTGAYHEQYF
NA,few,TRBJ1-2,TRBV6-1,TGTGCCAGCCGACAGTCGGTCGGTGGCTACACCTTC,CASRQSVGGYTF
TRBD1,few,TRBJ2-1,TRBV18,TGTGCCAGCTCACCCCAGGACTTAACAGGGGTCGAGCAGTTCTTC,CASSPQDLTGVEQFF
NA,NA,TRBJ2-1,TRBV6-5,TGTGCCAGCAGTTCTAGCGATGAGCAGTTCTTC,CASSSSDEQFF
NA,NA,TRBJ1-6,TRBV30,TGTGCCTGGAGTGTACTCCGACTCCTGAGCTCCTATAATTCACCCCTCCACTTT,CAWSVLRLLSSYNSPLHF
NA,few,TRBJ2-7,TRBV6-1,TGTGCCAGCAGTGGGCAGGGGAACCGGTACGAGCAGTACTTC,CASSGQGNRYEQYF
TRBD2,few,TRBJ2-5,TRBV20-1,TGCGCCAGGACTAGTTGGGAGACCCAGTACTTC,CARTSWETQYF
NA,few,TRBJ1-6,TRBV14,TGTGCCAGCAGCCTTACAGACGGTTATAATTCACCCCTCCACTTT,CASSLTDGYNSPLHF
NA,NA,TRBJ2-7,TRBV28,TGTGCCAGCAGTCAACCCGACAGAAACGAGCAGTACTTC,CASSQPDRNEQYF
NA,NA,TRBJ2-1,TRBV18,TGTGCCAGCTCACAGTCGAGCTCCTACAATGAGCAGTTCTTC,CASSQSSSYNEQFF
NA,few,TRBJ1-3,TRBV18,TGTGCCAGCTCACCTCCTACTGGAAACACCATATATTTT,CASSPPTGNTIYF
TRBD2,NA,TRBJ2-1,TRBV7-2,TGTGCCAGCAGCTTAGGACCCCTGGGGCTACTAGCGATGGGCAATGAGCAGTTCTTC,CASSLGPLGLLAMGNEQFF
TRBD1,few,TRBJ2-5,TRBV18,TGTGCCAGCTCACCCGGGACAGGGCGACAAGAGACCCAGTACTTC,CASSPGTGRQETQYF
TRBD1,few,TRBJ1-1,TRBV2,TGTGCCAGCAGTACTACGGACAGGGGGCCTGAAGCTTTCTTT,CASSTTDRGPEAFF
TRBD2,NA,TRBJ2-1,TRBV5-4,TGTGCCAGCAGCTTGTCTAGCGGAGGATACAATGAGCAGTTCTTC,CASSLSSGGYNEQFF
TRBD1,few,TRBJ1-5,TRBV19,TGTGCCAGTAGAGGACAGGCCTATAGCAATCAGCCCCAGCATTTT,CASRGQAYSNQPQHF
TRBD2,NA,TRBJ2-1,TRBV5-1,TGCGCCAGCAGCTTGGTAGCGGGAGTAAATGAGCAGTTCTTC,CASSLVAGVNEQFF
TRBD2,NA,TRBJ2-1,TRBV28,TGTGCCAGCAGTCCACCCGGGACTAGCGGAGCCAGATACAATGAGCAGTTCTTC,CASSPPGTSGARYNEQFF
TRBD2,few,TRBJ2-7,TRBV5-1,TGCGCCAGCAGCTTAAGCGGGAGCTCCTACGAGCAGTACTTC,CASSLSGSSYEQYF
TRBD1,NA,TRBJ2-1,TRBV6-5,TGTGCCAGCAGCCCCTGGACAGGGGGGCACAATGAGCAGTTCTTC,CASSPWTGGHNEQFF
NA,few,TRBJ2-7,TRBV30,TGTGCCTGGAGCGACCAGGTCGAGCAGTACTTC,CAWSDQVEQYF
TRBD1,NA,TRBJ2-3,TRBV7-2,TGTGCCAGCAGCTTAGCCCAGGGGGCGGATACGCAGTATTTT,CASSLAQGADTQYF
NA,few,TRBJ1-2,TRBV27,TGTGCCAGCAGTCCCAATCGGGCGGGGGATTACTATGGCTACACCTTC,CASSPNRAGDYYGYTF
TRBD1,NA,TRBJ2-7,TRBV7-8,TGTGCCAGCAGCTTCAGGGACAGCTTATACGAGCAGTACTTC,CASSFRDSLYEQYF